These 3 T cell receptor beta chains originate from one sample sequenced in a study of cytomegalovirus exposure and HLA in healthy donors. The primer mix had 60 Vbeta and 13 Jbeta primers. The method was immunoSEQ multiplex PCR; TCRdb's version includes in-frame clones alone and lacks a portion of them. The data hold some 190,000 clones, with more than 70% observed a single time. Material for sequencing was PBMCs. The origin of the receptors is a girl aged 5-17 years in good health and CMV-seropositive.

The V call is TRBV5-1, the J call TRBJ1-4; D perhaps matches TRBD1 (6 bases). Trimming removed 4 bases from V and 6 bases from J, with 10 bases in between. This CDR3 spans 13 amino acids. CDR1 and CDR2 (germline): SGHRS, YFSETQ. CDR3 nucleotide sequence: TGCGCCAGCAGCCTGCACAGGGATGAAAAACTGTTTTTT. As protein: CASSLHRDEKLFF.

This sequence joins TRBV4-1 and TRBJ2-5, with TRBD2 matching 10 bases. Germline V gene data show CDR1 as MGHRA and CDR2 as YSYEKL. Losses at the gene ends were 5 bases for V and 5 bases for J; bases not matched to a gene: 11. This CDR3 is 16 amino acids long. The CDR3 coding sequence is TGCGCCAGCAGCGGCACCCCTAGCGGGAGCAGTGAGACCCAGTACTTC. Amino acids: CASSGTPSGSSETQYF.

V gene TRBV25-1 combines with J gene TRBJ1-1, with D hard to call. The germline CDR1 and CDR2 sequences are MGHDK and SYGVNS. This CDR3 has 13 residues. The V gene lost 8 bases and the J gene lost 3 bases, with 13 bases spanning the gap. The CDR3 bases are TGTGCCAGCGGTTTGAGGGCGGACACTGAAGCTTTCTTT. It translates to CASGLRADTEAFF.